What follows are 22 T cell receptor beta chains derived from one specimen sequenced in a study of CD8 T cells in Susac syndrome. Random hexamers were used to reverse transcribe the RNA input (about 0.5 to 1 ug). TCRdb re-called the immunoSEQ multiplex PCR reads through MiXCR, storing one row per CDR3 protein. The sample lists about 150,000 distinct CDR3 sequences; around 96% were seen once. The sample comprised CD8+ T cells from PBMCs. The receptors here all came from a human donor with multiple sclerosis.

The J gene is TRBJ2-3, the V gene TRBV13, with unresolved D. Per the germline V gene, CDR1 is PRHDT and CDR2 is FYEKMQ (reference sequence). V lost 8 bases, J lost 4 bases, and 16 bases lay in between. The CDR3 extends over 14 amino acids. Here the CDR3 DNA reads TGTGCCAGCCTGGGCCTGGGGTCCGCAGATACGCAGTATTTT. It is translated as CASLGLGSADTQYF.

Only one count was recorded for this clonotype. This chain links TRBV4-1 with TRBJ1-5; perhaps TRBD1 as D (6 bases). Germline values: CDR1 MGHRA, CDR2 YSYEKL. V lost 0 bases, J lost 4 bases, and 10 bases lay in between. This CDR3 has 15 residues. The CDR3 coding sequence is TGCGCCAGCAGCCAAGATATGACAGGTAATCAGCCCCAGCATTTT. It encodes CASSQDMTGNQPQHF.

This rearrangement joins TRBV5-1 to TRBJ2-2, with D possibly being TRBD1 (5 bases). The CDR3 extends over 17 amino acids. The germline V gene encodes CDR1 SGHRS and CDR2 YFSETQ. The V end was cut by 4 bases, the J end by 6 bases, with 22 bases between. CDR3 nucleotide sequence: TGCGCCAGCAGCCCCCTTCATGACAGTCCCCAGTCCGGGGAGCTGTTTTTT. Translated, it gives CASSPLHDSPQSGELFF.

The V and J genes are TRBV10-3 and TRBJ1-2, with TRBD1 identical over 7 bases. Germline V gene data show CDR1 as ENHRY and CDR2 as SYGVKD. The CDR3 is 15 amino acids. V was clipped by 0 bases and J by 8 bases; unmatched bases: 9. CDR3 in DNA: TGTGCCATCAGTGAGTCGAGTGAGGGGGCGAAGGGCTACACCTTC. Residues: CAISESSEGAKGYTF.

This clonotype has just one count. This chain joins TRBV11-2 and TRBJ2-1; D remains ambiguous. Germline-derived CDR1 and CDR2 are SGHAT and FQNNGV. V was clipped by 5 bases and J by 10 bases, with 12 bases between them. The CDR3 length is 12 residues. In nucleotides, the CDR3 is TGTGCCAGCAGCGCTCTCCCTTTCGAGCAGTTCTTC. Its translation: CASSALPFEQFF. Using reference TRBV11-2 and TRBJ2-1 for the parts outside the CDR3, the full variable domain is EAGVAQSPRYKIIEKRQSVAFWCNPISGHATLYWYQQILGQGPKLLIQFQNNGVVDDSQLPKDRFSAERLKGVDSTLKIQPAKLEDSAVYLCASSALPFEQFFGPGTRLTVL.

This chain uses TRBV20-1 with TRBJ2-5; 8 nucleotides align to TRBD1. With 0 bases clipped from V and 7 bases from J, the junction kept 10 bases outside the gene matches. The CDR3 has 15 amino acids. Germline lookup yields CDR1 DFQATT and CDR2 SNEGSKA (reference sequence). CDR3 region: CSAREPGQAVSTQYF. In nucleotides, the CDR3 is TGCAGTGCTAGAGAACCGGGACAGGCGGTCTCGACCCAGTACTTC.

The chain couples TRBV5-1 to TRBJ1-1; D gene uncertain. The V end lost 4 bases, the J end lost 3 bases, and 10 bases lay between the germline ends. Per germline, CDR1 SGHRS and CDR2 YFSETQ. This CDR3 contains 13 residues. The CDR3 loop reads CASSGRLDTEAFF. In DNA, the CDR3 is TGCGCCAGCAGCGGACGCCTGGACACTGAAGCTTTCTTT.

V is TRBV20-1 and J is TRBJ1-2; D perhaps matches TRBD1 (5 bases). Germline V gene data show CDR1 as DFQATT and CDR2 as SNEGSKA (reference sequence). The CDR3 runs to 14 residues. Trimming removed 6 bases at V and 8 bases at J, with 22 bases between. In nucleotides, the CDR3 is TGCAGTGCCAATGACAGCCCCAGGGTTTGGGGCTACACCTTC. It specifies CSANDSPRVWGYTF.

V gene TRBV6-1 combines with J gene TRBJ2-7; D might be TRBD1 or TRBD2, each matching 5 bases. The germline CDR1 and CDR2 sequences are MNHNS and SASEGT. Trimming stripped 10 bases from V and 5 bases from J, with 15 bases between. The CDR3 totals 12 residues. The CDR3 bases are TGTGCCACCGCACGGCTGGGGGACGAGCAGTACTTC. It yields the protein CATARLGDEQYF.

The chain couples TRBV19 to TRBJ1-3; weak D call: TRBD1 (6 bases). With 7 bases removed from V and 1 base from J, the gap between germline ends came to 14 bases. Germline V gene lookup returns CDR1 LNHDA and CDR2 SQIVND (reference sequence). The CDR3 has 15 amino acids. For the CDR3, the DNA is TGTGCCAGTAAGGACAGTTGGATTTCTGGAAACACCATATATTTT. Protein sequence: CASKDSWISGNTIYF.

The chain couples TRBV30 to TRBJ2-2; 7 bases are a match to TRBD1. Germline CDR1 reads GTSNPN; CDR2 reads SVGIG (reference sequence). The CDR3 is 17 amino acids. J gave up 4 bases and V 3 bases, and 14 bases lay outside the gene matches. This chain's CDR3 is CAWRSVGGQLPTGELFF. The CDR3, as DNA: TGTGCCTGGAGATCGGTAGGGGGACAGCTACCCACCGGGGAGCTGTTTTTT.

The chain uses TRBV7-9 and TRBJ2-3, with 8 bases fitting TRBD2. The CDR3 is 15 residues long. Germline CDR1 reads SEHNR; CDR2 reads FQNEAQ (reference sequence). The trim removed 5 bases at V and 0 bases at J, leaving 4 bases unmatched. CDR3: CASSPTSGSTDTQYF. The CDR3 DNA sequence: TGTGCCAGCAGCCCTACTAGCGGAAGCACAGATACGCAGTATTTT.

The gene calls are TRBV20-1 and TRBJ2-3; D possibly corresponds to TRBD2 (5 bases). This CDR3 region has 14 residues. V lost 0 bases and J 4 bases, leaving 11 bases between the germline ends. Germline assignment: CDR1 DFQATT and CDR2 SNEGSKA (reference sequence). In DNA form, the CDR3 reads TGCAGTGCTAGAGATGCCCGGGGTTCAGATACGCAGTATTTT. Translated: CSARDARGSDTQYF.

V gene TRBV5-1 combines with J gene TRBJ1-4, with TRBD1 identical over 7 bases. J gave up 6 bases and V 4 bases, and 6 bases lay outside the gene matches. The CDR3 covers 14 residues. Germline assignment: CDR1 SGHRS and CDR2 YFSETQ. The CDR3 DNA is TGCGCCAGCAGCCTCTCGGGACAGTATGAAAAACTGTTTTTT. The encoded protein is CASSLSGQYEKLFF. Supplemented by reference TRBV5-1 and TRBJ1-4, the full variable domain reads KAGVTQTPRYLIKTRGQQVTLSCSPISGHRSVSWYQQTPGQGLQFLFEYFSETQRNKGNFPGRFSGRQFSNSRSEMNVSTLELGDSALYLCASSLSGQYEKLFFGSGTQLSVL.

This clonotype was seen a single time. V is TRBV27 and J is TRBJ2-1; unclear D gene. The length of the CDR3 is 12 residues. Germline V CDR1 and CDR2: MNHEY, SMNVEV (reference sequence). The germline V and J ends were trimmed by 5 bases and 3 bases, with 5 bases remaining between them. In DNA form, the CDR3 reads TGTGCCAGCAGTAAGAACTACAATGAGCAGTTCTTC. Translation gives CASSKNYNEQFF.

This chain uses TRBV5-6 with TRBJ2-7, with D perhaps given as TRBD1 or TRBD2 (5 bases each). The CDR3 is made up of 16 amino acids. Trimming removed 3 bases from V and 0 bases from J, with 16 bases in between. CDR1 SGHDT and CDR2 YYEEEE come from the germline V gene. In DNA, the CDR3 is TGTGCCAGCAGCTGGGGGTGGACGGAGAGCTCCTACGAGCAGTACTTC. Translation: CASSWGWTESSYEQYF.

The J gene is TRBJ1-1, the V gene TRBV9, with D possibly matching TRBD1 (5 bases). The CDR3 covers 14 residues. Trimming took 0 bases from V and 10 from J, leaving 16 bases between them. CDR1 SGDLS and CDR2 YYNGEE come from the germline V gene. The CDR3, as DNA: TGTGCCAGCAGCGTAGGTAATGGGGCCCGGGGAGCTTTCTTT. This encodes CASSVGNGARGAFF.

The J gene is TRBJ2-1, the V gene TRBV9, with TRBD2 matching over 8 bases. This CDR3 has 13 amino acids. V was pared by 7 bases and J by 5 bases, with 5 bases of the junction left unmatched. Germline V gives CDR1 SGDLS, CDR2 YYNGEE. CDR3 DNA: TGTGCCAGCTGCAGCGGGGGTGACAATGAGCAGTTCTTC. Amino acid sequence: CASCSGGDNEQFF.

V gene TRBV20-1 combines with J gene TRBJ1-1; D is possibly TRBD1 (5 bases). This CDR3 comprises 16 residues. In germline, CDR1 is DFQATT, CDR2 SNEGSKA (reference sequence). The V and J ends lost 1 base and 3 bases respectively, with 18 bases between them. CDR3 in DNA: TGCAGTGCTAGAGGGGGCGAAGGGGTCCCGGACACTGAAGCTTTCTTT. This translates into CSARGGEGVPDTEAFF.

This CDR3 is CASSVGQPYEQYF. The CDR3 region has the DNA TGTGCCAGCAGTGTGGGACAGCCCTACGAGCAGTACTTC. The chain uses TRBV6-1 and TRBJ2-7; TRBD1 agrees at 7 bases. The germline V gene has CDR1 MNHNS and CDR2 SASEGT. The CDR3 loop spans 13 amino acids. Trimming at V came to 4 bases and at J to 2 bases, leaving 2 bases not matched to a gene.

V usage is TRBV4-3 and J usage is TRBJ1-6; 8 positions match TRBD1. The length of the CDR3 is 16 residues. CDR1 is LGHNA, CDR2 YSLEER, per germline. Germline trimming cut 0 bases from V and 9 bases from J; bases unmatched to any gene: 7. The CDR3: CASSQDGQGSSSPLHF. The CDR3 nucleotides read TGCGCCAGCAGCCAAGACGGACAGGGTTCGTCTTCACCCCTCCACTTT.

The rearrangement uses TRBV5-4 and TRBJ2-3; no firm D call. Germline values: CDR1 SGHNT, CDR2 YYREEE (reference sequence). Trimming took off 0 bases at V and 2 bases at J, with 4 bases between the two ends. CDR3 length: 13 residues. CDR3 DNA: TGTGCCAGCAGCTTGGCGTTCACAGATACGCAGTATTTT. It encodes CASSLAFTDTQYF. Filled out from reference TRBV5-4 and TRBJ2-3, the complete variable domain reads ETGVTQSPTHLIKTRGQQVTLRCSSQSGHNTVSWYQQALGQGPQFIFQYYREEENGRGNFPPRFSGLQFPNYSSELNVNALELDDSALYLCASSLAFTDTQYFGPGTRLTVL.